This T cell receptor (beta chain) was captured by sequencing in a study of blood T cell repertoires in COVID-19 (TCRdb year 2020). At the level of the whole study: Collaborator samples came from the United States, Italy and Spain and covered acute and convalescent phases of COVID-19. The prospective study material was composed of cDNA or gDNA derived from T cells, B-cell-depleted T cells, or PBMCs. Deeply sampled blood TCRbeta repertoires from subjects exposed to, actively infected with, or recovered from COVID-19 were included in the dataset. The repertoires were made available in a free public database intended to serve as a resource for research on the immune response to SARS-CoV-2. The samples were drawn from two sources: the first 160 participants of the ongoing ImmuneRACE study, and over 950 subjects contributed by 6 global collaborators. Sample metadata almost always included a de-identified subject ID, COVID-19 status, age in years and sex. Where HLA class I and class II types were available, the types were taken from metadata supplied by the sample provider, not from assay-based typing.

The full study reports these points: The amount of clinical and demographic metadata varied by source and participant and was provided uncurated.

The CDR3 measures 16 amino acids from cysteine to phenylalanine. The kept DNA is CDR3 alone, 48 bases in frame from the first base. The germline V end is reduced by 1 base and the J end by 3 bases; junction bases left unmatched: 6. For CDR1 and CDR2, the germline V gene lists MGHRA and YSYEKL. Enrolling through a virtual design, the prospective study's participants ranged in age from about 18 to 89 years and lived across about two dozen United States geographic areas. Cohort assignment in the prospective study relied on participant-reported clinical history from a screening survey and a study questionnaire. For ImmuneRACE Cohort 3, a participant was defined as recovered based on two consecutive negative NP/OP PCR tests, clearance by a healthcare professional, or resolution of symptoms. Mobile phlebotomists in the prospective study collected whole blood, serum and a nasopharyngeal or oropharyngeal swab from every participant. Additional blood draws and questionnaires over an approximately two-month period could optionally be provided by prospective study participants. Blood samples from the prospective study were shipped frozen or at room temperature prior to DNA extraction.

TCRbeta CDR3 regions were amplified from genomic DNA using the immunoSEQ Assay, a bias-controlled multiplex PCR. Per the original workflow: Nucleated cell counts per sample were estimated from amplification of reference gene primers within the assay. Sequence reads were collapsed and filtered to measure the absolute abundance of every unique TCRbeta CDR3 rearrangement. For each sample, productive Simpson clonality was calculated as the square root of Simpson's diversity index over productive rearrangements. The table was pulled from immuneACCESS by TCRdb, which kept in-frame rearrangements only. Such tables lose some clones; where checked, under half of the loss comes from unresolved V genes, and the rest has no known cause. Clone size and V and J calls were adopted from that table, with D and trimming inferred from the DNA. This sample has some 100,000 clones in its table, and 86% of those were observed once. Of the sample, under 3.5% is held by the ten largest clones.

Concerning this clone itself: Its antigen is currently not known. No base qualities exist here, and no much larger clone lies one base off it.

The origin of this receptor is a woman aged 45-59 years who had recovered from COVID-19. The V gene is TRBV4-1 and the J gene is TRBJ2-1, and 7 bases in between align with TRBD1. The specimen sequenced was PBMCs or T cells enriched from blood (not recorded which). The DNA sequence is as follows: TGCGCCAGCAGCCAAGTTGGCCAGGGGGACTACAATGAGCAGTTCTTC. Its amino acids are CASSQVGQGDYNEQFF.